This is a list of T cell receptor beta chains from one sample in a study of T-cell memory formation after mild COVID-19. TCRdb reprocessed the 5' RACE reads with MiXCR, giving one entry per CDR3 protein. Of roughly 250,000 distinct CDR3 sequences listed, 15% to 20% are singletons. The sequenced sample consisted of PBMCs or a T cell subset sorted from them (not recorded which). These receptors were collected from a man between 18 and 35 years old who had mild COVID-19 (a few samples of this study predate the infection). Cell type and time point are not known. Both conserved end residues are part of each CDR3. Each record gives: J gene, clone size, D gene, V gene, CDR3 protein, CDR3 DNA. D genes are given only for firm matches. Size tells how often a clone was seen (once, few, many) or the class of an expanded clone, and some rows leave it out.

j_call: TRBJ1-1
clone_size: few
d_call: .
v_call: TRBV28
cdr3_aa: CASSSDLNLAFF
cdr3_nt: TGTGCCAGCAGTAGTGACCTAAACTTGGCTTTCTTT

j_call: TRBJ2-1
clone_size: few
d_call: TRBD1
v_call: TRBV7-2
cdr3_aa: CASRPRQGANEQFF
cdr3_nt: TGTGCCAGCAGACCAAGACAGGGGGCAAATGAGCAGTTCTTC

j_call: TRBJ2-3
clone_size: .
d_call: TRBD2
v_call: TRBV7-8
cdr3_aa: CASSPSRLAGGGTQYF
cdr3_nt: TGTGCCAGCAGCCCTTCGCGTCTAGCGGGGGGGGGTACGCAGTATTTT

j_call: TRBJ1-2
clone_size: .
d_call: TRBD1
v_call: TRBV3-1
cdr3_aa: CASTLGTGTGRYLGTF
cdr3_nt: TGTGCCAGCACCTTAGGAACCGGGACAGGGAGGTATCTAGGCACCTTC

j_call: TRBJ2-7
clone_size: .
d_call: TRBD2
v_call: TRBV18
cdr3_aa: CASSSPTPTSGGPYEQYF
cdr3_nt: TGTGCCAGCTCATCCCCTACTCCGACTAGCGGGGGCCCCTACGAGCAGTACTTC

j_call: TRBJ2-3
clone_size: .
d_call: .
v_call: TRBV7-9
cdr3_aa: CASSPRRGGDTQYF
cdr3_nt: TGTGCCAGCAGCCCCCGACGGGGAGGAGATACGCAGTATTTT

j_call: TRBJ2-3
clone_size: .
d_call: .
v_call: TRBV7-2
cdr3_aa: CASSLAGTKDTQYF
cdr3_nt: TGTGCCAGCAGCTTAGCAGGGACCAAGGATACGCAGTATTTT

j_call: TRBJ2-6
clone_size: many
d_call: .
v_call: TRBV12-3/TRBV12-4
cdr3_aa: CASSFQGSGANVLTF
cdr3_nt: TGTGCCAGCAGCTTCCAGGGGTCTGGGGCCAACGTCCTGACTTTC

j_call: TRBJ2-1
clone_size: few
d_call: TRBD1
v_call: TRBV7-9
cdr3_aa: CASSRQGSCRF
cdr3_nt: TGTGCCAGCAGCCGACAGGGTTCTTGCCGATTC

j_call: TRBJ1-3
clone_size: .
d_call: .
v_call: TRBV11-3
cdr3_aa: CASSLGQPGNTIYF
cdr3_nt: TGTGCCAGCAGCTTAGGACAACCTGGAAACACCATATATTTT

j_call: TRBJ1-1
clone_size: .
d_call: TRBD1
v_call: TRBV5-1
cdr3_aa: CASSLEGGEYTEAFF
cdr3_nt: TGCGCCAGCAGCTTGGAAGGGGGCGAGTACACTGAAGCTTTCTTT

j_call: TRBJ2-5
clone_size: few
d_call: .
v_call: TRBV5-1
cdr3_aa: CASATQVMETQYF
cdr3_nt: TGCGCCAGCGCCACCCAGGTGATGGAGACCCAGTACTTC

j_call: TRBJ1-1
clone_size: few
d_call: .
v_call: TRBV27
cdr3_aa: CASRSSPGRENTEAFF
cdr3_nt: TGTGCCAGCAGAAGTTCACCGGGACGAGAGAACACTGAAGCTTTCTTT

j_call: TRBJ1-5
clone_size: .
d_call: .
v_call: TRBV7-2
cdr3_aa: CASSLMVVNQPQHF
cdr3_nt: TGTGCCAGCAGCTTAATGGTCGTCAATCAGCCCCAGCATTTT

j_call: TRBJ2-1
clone_size: many
d_call: .
v_call: TRBV6-5
cdr3_aa: CASSYSRWSYNEQFF
cdr3_nt: TGTGCCAGCAGTTACTCTAGGTGGTCCTACAATGAGCAGTTCTTC

j_call: TRBJ2-1
clone_size: .
d_call: .
v_call: TRBV18
cdr3_aa: CASSPDLQSEQFF
cdr3_nt: TGTGCCAGCTCACCAGATTTACAAAGTGAGCAGTTCTTC